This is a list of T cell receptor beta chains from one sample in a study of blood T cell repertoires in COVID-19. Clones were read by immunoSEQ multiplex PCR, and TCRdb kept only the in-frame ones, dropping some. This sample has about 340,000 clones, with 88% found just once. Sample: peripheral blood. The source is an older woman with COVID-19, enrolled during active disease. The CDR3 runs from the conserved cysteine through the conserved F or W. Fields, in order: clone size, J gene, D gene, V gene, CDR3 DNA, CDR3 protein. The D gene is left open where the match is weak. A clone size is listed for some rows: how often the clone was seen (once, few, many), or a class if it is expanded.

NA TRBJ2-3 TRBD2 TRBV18 TGTGCCAGCTCACCACTTATGGTAGCGGGGGTCGTATCGAGCACAGATACGCAGTATTTT CASSPLMVAGVVSSTDTQYF
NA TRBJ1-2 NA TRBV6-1 TGTGCCAGCAGTGAATCTCCGGGGGGCTCATATGGCTACACCTTC CASSESPGGSYGYTF
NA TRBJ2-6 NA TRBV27 TGTGCCAGCAGTGGCAGGGTGACCTCTGGGGCCAACGTCCTGACTTTC CASSGRVTSGANVLTF
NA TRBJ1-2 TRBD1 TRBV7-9 TGTGCCAGCAGCCCCCGGGCAGGGGGCGGCTATGGCTACACCTTC CASSPRAGGGYGYTF
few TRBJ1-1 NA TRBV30 TGTGCCTGGAGTCTGGCTGAGGGCCTAAACACTGAAGCTTTCTTT CAWSLAEGLNTEAFF
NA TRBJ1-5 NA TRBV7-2 TGTGCCAGCAGCTTAGACGGGGGGGGGAACAATCAGCCCCAGCATTTT CASSLDGGGNNQPQHF
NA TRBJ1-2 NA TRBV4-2 TGTGCCAGCAGCCAGCCACAGGGACGGGGCTACACCTTC CASSQPQGRGYTF
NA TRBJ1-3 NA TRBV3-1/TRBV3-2 TGTGCCAGCAGCCTACAGGGCGCGTCTGGAAACACCATATATTTT CASSLQGASGNTIYF
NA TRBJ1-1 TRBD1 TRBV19 TGTGCCAGTAGGCGAGACAGGGTCGAGGGTTTGAACACTGAAGCTTTCTTT CASRRDRVEGLNTEAFF
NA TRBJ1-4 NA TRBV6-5 TGTGCCAGCCGGGACATGGTCCTCAAACTGTTTTTT CASRDMVLKLFF
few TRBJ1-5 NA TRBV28 TGTGCCAGCAGCCCAGGGGACCAGCCCCAGCATTTT CASSPGDQPQHF
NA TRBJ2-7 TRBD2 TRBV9 TGTGCCAGCAGCCCATACCCCACTAGCGGTCCCTACGAGCAGTACTTC CASSPYPTSGPYEQYF
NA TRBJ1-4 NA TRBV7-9 TGTGCCAGCTTACGGGACACCAATGAAAAACTGTTTTTT CASLRDTNEKLFF
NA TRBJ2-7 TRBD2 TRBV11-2 TGTGCCAGCAGCTTAGGGTCTAGCGGGGGGTTCTACGAGCAGTACTTC CASSLGSSGGFYEQYF
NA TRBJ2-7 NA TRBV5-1 TGCGCCAGCTCTAGGCCCGGGTCGGGGGAGCAGTACTTC CASSRPGSGEQYF
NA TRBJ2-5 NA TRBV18 TGTGCCAGCTCACCCGGAGAGGAGACCCAGTACTTC CASSPGEETQYF
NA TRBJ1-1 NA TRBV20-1 TGCAGTGCTAGGGGTCAGGGGGAAGCTTTCTTT CSARGQGEAFF
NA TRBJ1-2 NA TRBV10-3 TGTGCCATCAGTGAGTTTGGGTCCGGGGATGGCTACACCTTC CAISEFGSGDGYTF
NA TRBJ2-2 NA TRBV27 TGTGCCAGCAGTGGGAGGAACACCGGGGAGCTGTTTTTT CASSGRNTGELFF
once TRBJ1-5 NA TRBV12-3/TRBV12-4 TGTGCCAGCAGCTCCGGGATCAATCAGCCCCAGCATTTT CASSSGINQPQHF
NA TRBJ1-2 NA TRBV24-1 TGTGCCACCAGTGATTTGCGGGGCTACACCTTC CATSDLRGYTF
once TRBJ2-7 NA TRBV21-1 TGTGCCAGCAGCATCCGGGACAGGGGGCGTCGGAGTTCCTACGAGCAGTACTTC CASSIRDRGRRSSYEQYF
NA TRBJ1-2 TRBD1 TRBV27 TGTGCCAGCTGGGACAGTCTCTATGGCTACACCTTC CASWDSLYGYTF
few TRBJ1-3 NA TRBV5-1 TGCGCCAGCAGCTTGGCAGGCCCCGGGGCTGGAAACACCATATATTTT CASSLAGPGAGNTIYF
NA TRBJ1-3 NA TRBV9 TGTGCCAGCGGCCACAGCTCTGGAAACACCATATATTTT CASGHSSGNTIYF
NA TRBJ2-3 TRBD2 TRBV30 TGTGCCTGGGACAGCGGGGGGCCTGGCACAGATACGCAGTATTTT CAWDSGGPGTDTQYF
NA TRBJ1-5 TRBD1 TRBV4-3 TGCGCCAGCAGCCTTTCCGCCGGGACAGGGGGCCTTGATCAGCCCCAGCATTTT CASSLSAGTGGLDQPQHF
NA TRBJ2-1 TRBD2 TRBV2 TGTGCCAGCAGGGTTACTGGCGGGGGTTACAATGAGCAGTTCTTC CASRVTGGGYNEQFF
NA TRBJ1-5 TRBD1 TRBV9 TGTGCCAGCAGCAAGACAGGGGGCGATCAGCCCCAGCATTTT CASSKTGGDQPQHF
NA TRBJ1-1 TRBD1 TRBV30 TGTGCCTGGAGCAAAAGAGACAGGGCCGGGGACACTGAAGCTTTCTTT CAWSKRDRAGDTEAFF
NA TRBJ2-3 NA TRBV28 TGTGCCAGCAGCCTCCTGGACAGTCGCACAGATACGCAGTATTTT CASSLLDSRTDTQYF
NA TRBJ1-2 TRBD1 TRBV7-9 TGTGCCAGCAGCGAGGGACAGGGGTATGGCTACACCTTC CASSEGQGYGYTF
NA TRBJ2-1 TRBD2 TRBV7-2 TGTGCCAGCAGCCCACCTGGCGGGGGGGATCTCGCTGAGCAGTTCTTC CASSPPGGGDLAEQFF
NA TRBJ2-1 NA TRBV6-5 TGTGCCAGCAGTTACTTTGGAGAACACGATGAGCAGTTCTTC CASSYFGEHDEQFF
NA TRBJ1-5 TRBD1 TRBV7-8 TGTGCCAGCAGCTTAGAGGCAGGGGGCGTGGGTCAGCCCCAGCATTTT CASSLEAGGVGQPQHF
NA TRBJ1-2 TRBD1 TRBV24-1 TGTGCCACCAGTGACCCCAGGGGGAGGTATGGCTACACCTTC CATSDPRGRYGYTF
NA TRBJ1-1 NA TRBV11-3 TGTGCCAGCAGCTCGGACAGTTCCACTGAAGCTTTCTTT CASSSDSSTEAFF
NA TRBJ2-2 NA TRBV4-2 TGTGCCAGCAGCCAAGAATCCGTTAACACCGGGGAGCTGTTTTTT CASSQESVNTGELFF
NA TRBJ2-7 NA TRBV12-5 TGTGCTAGTGGTTTGACCCGGGACTCCATCTACGAGCAGTACTTC CASGLTRDSIYEQYF
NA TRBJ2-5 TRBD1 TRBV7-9 TGTGCCAGCAGCTTCGGACAGGGGACGCAGACCCAGTACTTC CASSFGQGTQTQYF
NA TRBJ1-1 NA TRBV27 TGTGCCTCCTTCCCCCGGGGGGCCGCTGAAGCTTTCTTT CASFPRGAAEAFF
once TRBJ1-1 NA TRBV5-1 TGCGCCAGCACGGTAGAGATCAACACTGAAGCTTTCTTT CASTVEINTEAFF